The TCR beta chain under discussion was sequenced for a study of blood T cell repertoires in COVID-19. Study as a whole: Collection of acute and convalescent COVID-19 samples took place in the United States, Italy and Spain. PBMCs, B-cell-depleted T cells, or T cells were the source of the cDNA or gDNA that made up the material.

The germline V gene has CDR1 LNHDA and CDR2 SQIVND (reference sequence). V lost 0 bases, J lost 8 bases, and 13 bases lay in between. The CDR3 spans 14 residues. In the source study's methods: Amplification of reference gene primers was used by the study to estimate nucleated cell counts. The repertoire was sequenced with immunoSEQ multiplex PCR; TCRdb's copy has only in-frame clones and lacks some. V and J calls and clone size are as listed in that table; D and trimming were resolved from the DNA. The sample has about 160,000 clones, approximately 91% seen once. Material: peripheral blood. This clonotype was obtained from a man aged 18 to 29 with acute or convalescent COVID-19. The rearrangement links TRBV19 to TRBJ1-2, with no clear D. In DNA form, the CDR3 reads TGTGCCAGTAGTATAGACAGGATTGTAGGAGGCTACACCTTC. It translates to CASSIDRIVGGYTF.